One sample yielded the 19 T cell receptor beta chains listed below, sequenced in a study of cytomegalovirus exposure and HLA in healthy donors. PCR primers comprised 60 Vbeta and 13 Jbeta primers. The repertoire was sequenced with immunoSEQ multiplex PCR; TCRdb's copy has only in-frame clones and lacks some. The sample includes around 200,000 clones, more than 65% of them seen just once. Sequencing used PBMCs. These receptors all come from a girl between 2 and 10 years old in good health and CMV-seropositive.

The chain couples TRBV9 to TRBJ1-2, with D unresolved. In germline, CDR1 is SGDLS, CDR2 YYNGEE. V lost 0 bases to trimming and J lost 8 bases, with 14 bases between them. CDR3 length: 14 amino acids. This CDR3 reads CASSVAQAEGGYTF. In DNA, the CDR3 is TGTGCCAGCAGCGTAGCTCAGGCAGAAGGCGGCTACACCTTC.

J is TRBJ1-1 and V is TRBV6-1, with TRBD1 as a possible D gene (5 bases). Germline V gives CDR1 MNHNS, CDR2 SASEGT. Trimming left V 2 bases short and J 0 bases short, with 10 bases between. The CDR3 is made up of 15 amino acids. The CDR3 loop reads CASSEWGSVNTEAFF. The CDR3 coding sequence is TGTGCCAGCAGTGAATGGGGCAGCGTGAACACTGAAGCTTTCTTT.

DNA for the CDR3: TGTGCCAGCAGCGTAGGGACTAGCGGTTACGAGCAGTACTTC. This sequence encodes CASSVGTSGYEQYF. V gene TRBV9 combines with J gene TRBJ2-7, with 10 bases identical to TRBD2. Germline CDR1 SGDLS, CDR2 YYNGEE. The V gene end was trimmed by 0 bases and the J gene end by 4 bases; junction bases not matched to a gene: 1. The CDR3 is 14 residues long. The full variable domain, rest sourced from reference TRBV9 and TRBJ2-7, is DSGVTQTPKHLITATGQRVTLRCSPRSGDLSVYWYQQSLDQGLQFLIQYYNGEERAKGNILERFSAQQFPDLHSELNLSSLELGDSALYFCASSVGTSGYEQYFGPGTRLTVT.

CDR3 nucleotides: TGTGCCAGCAGTTTATCAGGGACAGGTGGATACAATGAGCAGTTCTTC. It translates to CASSLSGTGGYNEQFF. This chain joins TRBV27 and TRBJ2-1; 8 bases agree with TRBD1. Looked up from germline, CDR1 is MNHEY and CDR2 is SMNVEV (reference sequence). The J segment lost 4 bases and the V segment lost 0 bases, leaving 5 bases of the junction unmatched. The CDR3 is 16 amino acids.

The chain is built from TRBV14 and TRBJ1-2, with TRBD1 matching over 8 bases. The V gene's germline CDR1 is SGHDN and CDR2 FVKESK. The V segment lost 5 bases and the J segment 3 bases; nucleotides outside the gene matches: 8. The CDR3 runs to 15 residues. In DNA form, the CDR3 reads TGTGCCAGCAGCTCGGGACAGGCAGACTACTATGGCTACACCTTC. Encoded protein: CASSSGQADYYGYTF.

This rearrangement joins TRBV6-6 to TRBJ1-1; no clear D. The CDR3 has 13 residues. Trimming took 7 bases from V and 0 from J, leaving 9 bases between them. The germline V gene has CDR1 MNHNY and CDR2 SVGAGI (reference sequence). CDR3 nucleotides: TGTGCCAGCAACAAAAACATGAACACTGAAGCTTTCTTT. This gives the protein CASNKNMNTEAFF.

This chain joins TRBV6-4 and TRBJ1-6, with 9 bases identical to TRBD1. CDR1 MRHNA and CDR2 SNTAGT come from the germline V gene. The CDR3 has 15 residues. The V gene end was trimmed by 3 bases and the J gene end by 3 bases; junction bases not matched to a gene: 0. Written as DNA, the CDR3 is TGTGCCAGCAGTGAGACAGGGGGCTATAATTCACCCCTCCACTTT. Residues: CASSETGGYNSPLHF.

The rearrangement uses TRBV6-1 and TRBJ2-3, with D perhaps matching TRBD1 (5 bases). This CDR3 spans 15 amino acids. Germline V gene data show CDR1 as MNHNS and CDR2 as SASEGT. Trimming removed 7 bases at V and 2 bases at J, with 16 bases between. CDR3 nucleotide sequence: TGTGCCAGCAAAATCTTTGGGGCACACACAGATACGCAGTATTTT. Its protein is CASKIFGAHTDTQYF.

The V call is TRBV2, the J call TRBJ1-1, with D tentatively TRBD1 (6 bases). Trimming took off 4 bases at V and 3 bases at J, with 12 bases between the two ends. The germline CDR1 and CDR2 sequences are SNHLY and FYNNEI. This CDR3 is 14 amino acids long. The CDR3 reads CASSGLQGYTEAFF. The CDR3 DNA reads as TGTGCCAGCAGTGGACTACAGGGCTACACTGAAGCTTTCTTT.

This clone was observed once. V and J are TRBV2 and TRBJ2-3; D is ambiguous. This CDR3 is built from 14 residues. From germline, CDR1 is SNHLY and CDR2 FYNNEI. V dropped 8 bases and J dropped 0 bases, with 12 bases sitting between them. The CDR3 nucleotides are TGTGCCAGCTTGGGCTACCTTAGCACAGATACGCAGTATTTT. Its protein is CASLGYLSTDTQYF.

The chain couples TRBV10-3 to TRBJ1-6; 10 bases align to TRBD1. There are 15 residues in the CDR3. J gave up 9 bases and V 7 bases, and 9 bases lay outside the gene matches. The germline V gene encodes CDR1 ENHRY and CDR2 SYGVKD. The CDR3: CAIKRDRGLPSPLHF. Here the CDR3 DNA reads TGTGCCATCAAAAGGGACAGGGGTCTTCCTTCACCCCTCCACTTT.

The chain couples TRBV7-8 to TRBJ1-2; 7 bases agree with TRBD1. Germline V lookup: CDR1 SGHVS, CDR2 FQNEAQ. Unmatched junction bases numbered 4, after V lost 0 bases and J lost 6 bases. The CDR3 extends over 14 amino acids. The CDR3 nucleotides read TGTGCCAGCAGCTTAGCGAGGGGGCAGGATGGCTACACCTTC. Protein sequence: CASSLARGQDGYTF.

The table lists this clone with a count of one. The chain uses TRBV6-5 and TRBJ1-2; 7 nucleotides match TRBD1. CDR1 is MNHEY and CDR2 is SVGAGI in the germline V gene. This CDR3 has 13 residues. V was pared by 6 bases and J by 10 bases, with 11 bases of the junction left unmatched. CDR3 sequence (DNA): TGTGCCAGCAGGAGAGACAGGGCCAACCCCTACACCTTC. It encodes CASRRDRANPYTF.

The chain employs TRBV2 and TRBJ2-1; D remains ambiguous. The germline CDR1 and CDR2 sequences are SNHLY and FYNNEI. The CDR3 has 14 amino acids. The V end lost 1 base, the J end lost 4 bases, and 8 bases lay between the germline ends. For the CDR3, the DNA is TGTGCCAGCAGTGAAGACTCCTTTTACAATGAGCAGTTCTTC. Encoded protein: CASSEDSFYNEQFF.

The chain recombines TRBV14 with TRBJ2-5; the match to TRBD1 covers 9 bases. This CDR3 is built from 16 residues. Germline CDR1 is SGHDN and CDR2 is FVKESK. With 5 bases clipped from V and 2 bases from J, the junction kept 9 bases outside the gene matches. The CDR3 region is CASSYNRGPWQETQYF. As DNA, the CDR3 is TGTGCCAGCAGCTACAACAGGGGGCCTTGGCAAGAGACCCAGTACTTC.

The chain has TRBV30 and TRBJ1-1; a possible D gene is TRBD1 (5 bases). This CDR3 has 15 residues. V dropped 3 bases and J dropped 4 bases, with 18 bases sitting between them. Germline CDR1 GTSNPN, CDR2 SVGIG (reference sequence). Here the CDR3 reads CAWSPAGGWGTEAFF. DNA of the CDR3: TGTGCCTGGAGCCCGGCGGGGGGTTGGGGCACTGAAGCTTTCTTT. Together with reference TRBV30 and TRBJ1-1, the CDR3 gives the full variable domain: SQTIHQWPATLVQPVGSPLSLECTVEGTSNPNLYWYRQAAGRGLQLLFYSVGIGQISSEVPQNLSASRPQDRQFILSSKKLLLSDSGFYLCAWSPAGGWGTEAFFGQGTRLTVV.

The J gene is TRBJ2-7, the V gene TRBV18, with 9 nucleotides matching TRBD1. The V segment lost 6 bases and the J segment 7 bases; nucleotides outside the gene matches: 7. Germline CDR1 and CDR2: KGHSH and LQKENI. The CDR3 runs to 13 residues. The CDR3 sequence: CASSLRTGDEQYF. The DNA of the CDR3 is TGTGCCAGCTCGCTAAGGACAGGGGATGAGCAGTACTTC.

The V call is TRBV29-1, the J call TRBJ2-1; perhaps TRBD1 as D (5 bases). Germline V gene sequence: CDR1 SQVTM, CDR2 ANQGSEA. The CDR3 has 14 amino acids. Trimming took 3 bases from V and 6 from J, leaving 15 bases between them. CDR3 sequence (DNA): TGCAGCGTTGATAGGGCAGGGAAAGGCAATGAGCAGTTCTTC. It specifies CSVDRAGKGNEQFF.

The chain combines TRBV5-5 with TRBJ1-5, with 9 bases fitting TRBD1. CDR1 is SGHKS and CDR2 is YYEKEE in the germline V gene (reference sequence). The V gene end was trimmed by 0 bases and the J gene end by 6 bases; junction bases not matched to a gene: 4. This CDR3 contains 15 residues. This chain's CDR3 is CASSLAGQGPQPQHF. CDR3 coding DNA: TGTGCCAGCAGCTTGGCCGGACAGGGGCCTCAGCCCCAGCATTTT.